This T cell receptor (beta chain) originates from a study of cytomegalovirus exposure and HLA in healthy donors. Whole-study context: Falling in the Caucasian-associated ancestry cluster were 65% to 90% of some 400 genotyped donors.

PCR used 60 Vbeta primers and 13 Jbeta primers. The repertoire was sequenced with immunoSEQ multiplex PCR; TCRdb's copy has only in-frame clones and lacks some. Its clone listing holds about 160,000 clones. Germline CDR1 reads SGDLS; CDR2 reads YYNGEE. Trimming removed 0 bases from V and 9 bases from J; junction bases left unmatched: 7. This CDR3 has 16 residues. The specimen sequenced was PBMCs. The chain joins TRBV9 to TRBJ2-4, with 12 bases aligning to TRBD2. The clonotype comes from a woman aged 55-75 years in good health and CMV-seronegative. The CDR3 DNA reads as TGTGCCAGCAGCGTAGGGGCTAGCGGGGGGGCCCGCATTCAGTACTTC. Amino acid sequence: CASSVGASGGARIQYF.